This T cell receptor beta chain was recorded in a study of chemoradiotherapy in HPV16-positive cancers. Samples were taken several times over chemoradiotherapy. Details on this clone: Antigen unknown.

Study-level results: For HPV16-positive patients, expanding HPV-responsive T cells associated with longer recurrence-free survival. Functional assays defining HPV-specific T cells used only a couple of HPV16-positive patients. Candidate HPV-specific clones and E7-related TCR motifs grew in tumor during treatment.

This table comes from immunoSEQ multiplex PCR, and its TCRdb copy is limited to in-frame clones, with some not included. The profile shows about 20,000 clones, roughly 86% of them singletons. The TCR sequence derives from a human donor with HPV-associated anogenital cancer. The starting material was blood, obtained from a patient who underwent chemoradiotherapy.

The DNA for the CDR3 is TGTGCCAGCAGCTTAGGGCAGCCCAACTATGGCTACACCTTC. This sequence encodes CASSLGQPNYGYTF. This chain uses TRBV7-9 with TRBJ1-2, with D hard to call. Germline V gene data show CDR1 as SEHNR and CDR2 as FQNEAQ (reference sequence). Trimming cost V 1 base and J 2 bases, with 8 bases left between them. The CDR3 extends over 14 amino acids.